These T cell receptor beta chains were read from a single sample in a study of blood T cell repertoires in COVID-19. This table comes from immunoSEQ multiplex PCR, and its TCRdb copy is limited to in-frame clones, with some not included. Here the sample spans fewer than 250,000 clones, roughly 80% being singletons. Sample: peripheral blood. The receptors were gathered from a man aged 55-75 years with acute or convalescent COVID-19. Both conserved end residues are part of each CDR3. Fields, in order: CDR3 protein, CDR3 DNA, clone size, J gene, V gene, D gene. D genes are given only for firm matches. Only part of the rows carry a size: once, few, many, or a class if the clone is expanded.

CDR3: CASSLRQGNEKLFF
DNA: TGTGCCAGCAGCCTTCGACAGGGGAATGAAAAACTGTTTTTT
size: NA
J: TRBJ1-4
V: TRBV3-1/TRBV3-2
D: TRBD1

CDR3: CATSAGFGDRNDYGYTF
DNA: TGTGCCACCAGTGCCGGTTTTGGGGACAGGAATGACTATGGCTACACCTTC
size: many
J: TRBJ1-2
V: TRBV24-1
D: TRBD1

CDR3: CASGLEGTSGTQYF
DNA: TGTGCTAGTGGTTTGGAAGGGACTAGCGGTACGCAGTATTTT
size: once
J: TRBJ2-3
V: TRBV12-5
D: TRBD2

CDR3: CSVGGGLSSSYEQYF
DNA: TGCAGCGTTGGTGGGGGGTTGTCGAGCTCCTACGAGCAGTACTTC
size: few
J: TRBJ2-7
V: TRBV29-1
D: NA

CDR3: CASSLAGQASSPLHF
DNA: TGTGCCAGCAGCTTAGCTGGACAGGCGAGTTCACCCCTCCACTTT
size: NA
J: TRBJ1-6
V: TRBV11-1
D: TRBD1

CDR3: CASSVEGSSYNSPLHF
DNA: TGTGCCAGCTCCGTGGAGGGTAGCTCCTATAATTCACCCCTCCACTTT
size: NA
J: TRBJ1-6
V: TRBV18
D: NA

CDR3: CSVEESYTWTGLTEAFF
DNA: TGCAGCGTTGAAGAGTCGTATACTTGGACAGGCTTAACTGAAGCTTTCTTT
size: NA
J: TRBJ1-1
V: TRBV29-1
D: TRBD1

CDR3: CASSKRLLGSGVKTGELFF
DNA: TGTGCCAGCAGCAAGCGGTTGTTAGGGAGCGGGGTTAAGACCGGGGAGCTGTTTTTT
size: NA
J: TRBJ2-2
V: TRBV9
D: TRBD2

CDR3: CASSLMGGSGEQYF
DNA: TGTGCCAGCAGCTTAATGGGCGGCAGCGGCGAGCAGTACTTC
size: NA
J: TRBJ2-7
V: TRBV7-8
D: NA

CDR3: CASSHRTGDSGYTF
DNA: TGTGCCAGCAGCCATCGGACAGGGGATTCGGGCTACACCTTC
size: NA
J: TRBJ1-2
V: TRBV3-1/TRBV3-2
D: TRBD1

CDR3: CASSPGAGQETQYF
DNA: TGTGCCAGCTCACCAGGGGCAGGGCAAGAGACCCAGTACTTC
size: NA
J: TRBJ2-5
V: TRBV18
D: NA

CDR3: CASSERGSPTNTQYF
DNA: TGTGCCAGCAGCGAGCGGGGGAGCCCCACGAATACGCAGTATTTT
size: once
J: TRBJ2-3
V: TRBV5-5
D: TRBD2

CDR3: CASSSINDRFSNQPQHF
DNA: TGTGCCAGCAGTTCAATAAACGACAGGTTTAGCAATCAGCCCCAGCATTTT
size: NA
J: TRBJ1-5
V: TRBV28
D: NA

CDR3: CASSLENTGWPGAKNIQYF
DNA: TGTGCCAGCAGCTTAGAAAACACCGGGTGGCCGGGAGCCAAAAACATTCAGTACTTC
size: NA
J: TRBJ2-4
V: TRBV11-2
D: NA

CDR3: CASSSTDRFDYEQYF
DNA: TGTGCCAGCAGCTCTACTGACAGGTTTGACTACGAGCAGTACTTC
size: NA
J: TRBJ2-7
V: TRBV6-5
D: NA

CDR3: CASSPAGGWGGADNEQFF
DNA: TGTGCCAGCAGCCCGGCGGGGGGCTGGGGGGGGGCCGACAATGAGCAGTTCTTC
size: NA
J: TRBJ2-1
V: TRBV11-3
D: TRBD2

CDR3: CAISGTGPSSTDTQYF
DNA: TGTGCCATCAGTGGGACAGGACCTTCTAGCACAGATACGCAGTATTTT
size: NA
J: TRBJ2-3
V: TRBV10-3
D: TRBD1

CDR3: CASSLAYGSYEQYF
DNA: TGTGCCAGCAGCTTAGCGTACGGCTCCTACGAGCAGTACTTC
size: NA
J: TRBJ2-7
V: TRBV7-2
D: NA

CDR3: CSGSGTGAYGYTF
DNA: TGCAGCGGAAGCGGGACAGGGGCCTATGGCTACACCTTC
size: NA
J: TRBJ1-2
V: TRBV29-1
D: TRBD1

CDR3: CASSQGLAEAYEQYF
DNA: TGCGCCAGCAGCCAAGGACTAGCGGAGGCCTACGAGCAGTACTTC
size: NA
J: TRBJ2-7
V: TRBV4-3
D: TRBD2

CDR3: CASSQGFGDQPQHF
DNA: TGTGCCAGCAGCCAAGGATTCGGGGATCAGCCCCAGCATTTT
size: once
J: TRBJ1-5
V: TRBV3-1/TRBV3-2
D: NA

CDR3: CAISGSGGGYTGELFF
DNA: TGTGCCATCAGTGGGAGCGGGGGTGGTTACACCGGGGAGCTGTTTTTT
size: NA
J: TRBJ2-2
V: TRBV10-3
D: TRBD2

CDR3: CASSEMAAGGPRNNEQFF
DNA: TGCGCCAGCAGTGAGATGGCCGCGGGAGGGCCACGTAACAATGAGCAGTTCTTC
size: NA
J: TRBJ2-1
V: TRBV10-1
D: TRBD2

CDR3: CASSVAGLSYEQYF
DNA: TGTGCCAGTAGTGTGGCAGGGTTATCCTACGAGCAGTACTTC
size: NA
J: TRBJ2-7
V: TRBV19
D: NA

CDR3: CASSYRRGLQETQYF
DNA: TGTGCCAGCAGTTACCGGCGGGGCCTCCAGGAGACCCAGTACTTC
size: NA
J: TRBJ2-5
V: TRBV6-6
D: NA

CDR3: CATSDPGYEQYF
DNA: TGTGCCACCAGTGATCCAGGGTACGAGCAGTACTTC
size: NA
J: TRBJ2-7
V: TRBV24-1
D: NA

CDR3: CASSFPAERYSNQPQHF
DNA: TGTGCCAGTAGTTTTCCGGCGGAAAGATATAGCAATCAGCCCCAGCATTTT
size: NA
J: TRBJ1-5
V: TRBV19
D: NA

CDR3: CASSPDRGLGQPQHF
DNA: TGTGCCAGCAGTCCTGACAGGGGGCTGGGTCAGCCCCAGCATTTT
size: once
J: TRBJ1-5
V: TRBV27
D: TRBD1

CDR3: CASTGAMNTQYF
DNA: TGTGCCAGCACAGGGGCAATGAATACGCAGTATTTT
size: once
J: TRBJ2-3
V: TRBV2
D: NA

CDR3: CASSPLSGGPYTDTQYF
DNA: TGTGCCAGCAGCCCCCTTTCCGGGGGGCCCTACACAGATACGCAGTATTTT
size: once
J: TRBJ2-3
V: TRBV7-9
D: NA

CDR3: CAISESPGRAGNTIYF
DNA: TGTGCCATCAGTGAGTCCCCCGGCAGGGCTGGAAACACCATATATTTT
size: NA
J: TRBJ1-3
V: TRBV10-3
D: NA

CDR3: CASSARRTSNYEQYF
DNA: TGTGCCAGCAGTGCTAGAAGGACTAGTAATTACGAGCAGTACTTC
size: NA
J: TRBJ2-7
V: TRBV2
D: TRBD2

CDR3: CASSPLQRGQGGGNTIYF
DNA: TGTGCCAGCTCACCACTACAGAGGGGGCAAGGTGGTGGAAACACCATATATTTT
size: NA
J: TRBJ1-3
V: TRBV18
D: TRBD1

CDR3: CASSLARVITDTQYF
DNA: TGTGCCAGCAGCTTGGCCAGGGTAATCACAGATACGCAGTATTTT
size: NA
J: TRBJ2-3
V: TRBV5-5
D: NA

CDR3: CASRNWREGVDTQYF
DNA: TGTGCCAGTAGAAATTGGCGGGAGGGCGTAGATACGCAGTATTTT
size: NA
J: TRBJ2-3
V: TRBV19
D: TRBD2

CDR3: CASSLGLTPSYEQYF
DNA: TGCGCCAGCAGCTTGGGATTAACACCTTCCTACGAGCAGTACTTC
size: NA
J: TRBJ2-7
V: TRBV5-1
D: NA

CDR3: CASSWGEGYQPQHF
DNA: TGTGCCAGTAGTTGGGGCGAAGGTTACCAGCCCCAGCATTTT
size: NA
J: TRBJ1-5
V: TRBV19
D: NA

CDR3: CASSYRSRRTSDNYEQYF
DNA: TGTGCCAGCAGTTACCGTTCGCGTCGGACTAGCGACAACTACGAGCAGTACTTC
size: NA
J: TRBJ2-7
V: TRBV6-2/TRBV6-3
D: TRBD2

CDR3: CASSPPILAFYNEQFF
DNA: TGTGCCAGCAGCCCACCTATTCTAGCGTTCTACAATGAGCAGTTCTTC
size: NA
J: TRBJ2-1
V: TRBV11-2
D: NA

CDR3: CASRSDSTSTDTQYF
DNA: TGCGCCAGCAGGTCCGACAGCACTAGCACAGATACGCAGTATTTT
size: NA
J: TRBJ2-3
V: TRBV5-1
D: NA

CDR3: CASSEQWTSSYEQYF
DNA: TGTGCCAGCAGTGAACAGTGGACTAGCTCCTACGAGCAGTACTTC
size: NA
J: TRBJ2-7
V: TRBV6-1
D: TRBD2

CDR3: CASSPRGSGNTIYF
DNA: TGTGCCAGCAGCCCACGGGGCTCTGGAAACACCATATATTTT
size: NA
J: TRBJ1-3
V: TRBV3-1/TRBV3-2
D: NA

CDR3: CASSEFGKNYGYTF
DNA: TGTGCCAGCAGTGAATTCGGGAAGAACTATGGCTACACCTTC
size: NA
J: TRBJ1-2
V: TRBV25-1
D: NA

CDR3: CASSLRGIVGYTF
DNA: TGTGCCAGCAGCTTGAGGGGGATTGTTGGCTACACCTTC
size: NA
J: TRBJ1-2
V: TRBV5-8
D: NA

CDR3: CASSLGTAVGAGELFF
DNA: TGCGCCAGCAGCTTGGGGACAGCGGTGGGCGCCGGGGAGCTGTTTTTT
size: NA
J: TRBJ2-2
V: TRBV5-1
D: NA

CDR3: CASSQIPDRIYGYTF
DNA: TGCGCCAGCAGTCAAATCCCGGACAGAATCTATGGCTACACCTTC
size: NA
J: TRBJ1-2
V: TRBV23-1
D: NA

CDR3: CSVFLTTGTGVWNEQFF
DNA: TGCAGCGTATTCCTCACAACCGGGACAGGGGTATGGAATGAGCAGTTCTTC
size: NA
J: TRBJ2-1
V: TRBV29-1
D: TRBD1

CDR3: CASSLGTSGADTQYF
DNA: TGCGCCAGCAGCTTGGGGACTAGCGGGGCAGATACGCAGTATTTT
size: NA
J: TRBJ2-3
V: TRBV5-1
D: TRBD2

CDR3: CASSQGGGGLSYNEQFF
DNA: TGCGCCAGCAGCCAAGGTGGTGGGGGGTTGTCCTACAATGAGCAGTTCTTC
size: NA
J: TRBJ2-1
V: TRBV4-3
D: NA

CDR3: CASMAGMNTEAFF
DNA: TGTGCCAGTATGGCGGGCATGAACACTGAAGCTTTCTTT
size: NA
J: TRBJ1-1
V: TRBV19
D: NA